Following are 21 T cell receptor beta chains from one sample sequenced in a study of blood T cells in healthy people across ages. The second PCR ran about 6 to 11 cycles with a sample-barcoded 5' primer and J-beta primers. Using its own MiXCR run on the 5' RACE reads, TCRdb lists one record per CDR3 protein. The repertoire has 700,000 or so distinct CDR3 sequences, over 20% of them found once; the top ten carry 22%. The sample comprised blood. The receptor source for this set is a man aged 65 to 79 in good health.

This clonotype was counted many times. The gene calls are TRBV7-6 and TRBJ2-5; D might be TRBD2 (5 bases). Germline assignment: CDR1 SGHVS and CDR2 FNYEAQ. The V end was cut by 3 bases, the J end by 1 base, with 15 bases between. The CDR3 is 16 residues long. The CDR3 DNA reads TGTGCCAGCAGCTTGATGGGCGGGTCGATCCAAGAGACCCAGTACTTC. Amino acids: CASSLMGGSIQETQYF.

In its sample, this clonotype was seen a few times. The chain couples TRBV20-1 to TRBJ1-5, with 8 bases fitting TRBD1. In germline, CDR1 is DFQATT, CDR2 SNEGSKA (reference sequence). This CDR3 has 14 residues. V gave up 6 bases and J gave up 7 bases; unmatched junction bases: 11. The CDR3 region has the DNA TGCAGTGCGCGAGGACAGGGTCTGGGGCAGCCCCAGCATTTT. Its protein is CSARGQGLGQPQHF.

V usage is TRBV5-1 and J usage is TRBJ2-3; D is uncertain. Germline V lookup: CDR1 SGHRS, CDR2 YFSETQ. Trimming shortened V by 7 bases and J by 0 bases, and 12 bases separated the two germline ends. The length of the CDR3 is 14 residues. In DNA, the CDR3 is TGCGCCAGCGTTGGCGGTACTAGCACAGATACGCAGTATTTT. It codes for CASVGGTSTDTQYF.

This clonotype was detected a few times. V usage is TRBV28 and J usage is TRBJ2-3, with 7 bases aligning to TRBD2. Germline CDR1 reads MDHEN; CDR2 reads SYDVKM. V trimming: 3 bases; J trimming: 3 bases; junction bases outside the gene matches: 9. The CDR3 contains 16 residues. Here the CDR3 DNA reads TGTGCCAGCAGTTTCCTGGGTCTAGCGGCTACAGATACGCAGTATTTT. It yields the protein CASSFLGLAATDTQYF.

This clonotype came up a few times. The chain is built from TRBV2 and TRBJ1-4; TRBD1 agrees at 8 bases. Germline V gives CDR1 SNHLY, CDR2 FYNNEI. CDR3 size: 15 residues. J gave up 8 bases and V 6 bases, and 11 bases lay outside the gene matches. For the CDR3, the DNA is TGTGCCAGCAGACCCGGGACAGGACGTTTAGAAAAACTGTTTTTT. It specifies CASRPGTGRLEKLFF.

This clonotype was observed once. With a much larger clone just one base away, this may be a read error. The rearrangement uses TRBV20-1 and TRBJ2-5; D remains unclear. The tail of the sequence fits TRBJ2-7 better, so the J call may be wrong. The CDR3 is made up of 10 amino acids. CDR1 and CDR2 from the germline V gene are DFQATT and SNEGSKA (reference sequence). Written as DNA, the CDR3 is TGCAGTGGTGGAGCTTACGAGCAGTACTTC. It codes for CSGGAYEQYF.

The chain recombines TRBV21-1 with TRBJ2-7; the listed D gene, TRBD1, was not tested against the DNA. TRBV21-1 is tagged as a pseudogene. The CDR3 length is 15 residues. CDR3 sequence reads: CASSKASDPLYEQYF. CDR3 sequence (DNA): TGTGCCAGCAGCAAAGCTTCTGACCCCCTCTACGAGCAGTACTTC.

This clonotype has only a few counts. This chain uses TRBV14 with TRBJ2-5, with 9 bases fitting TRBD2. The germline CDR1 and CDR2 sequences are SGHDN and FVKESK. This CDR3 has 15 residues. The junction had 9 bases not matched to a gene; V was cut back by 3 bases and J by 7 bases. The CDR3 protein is CASSHPSGARGTQYF. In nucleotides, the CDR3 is TGTGCCAGCAGCCATCCTAGCGGGGCGCGGGGGACCCAGTACTTC.

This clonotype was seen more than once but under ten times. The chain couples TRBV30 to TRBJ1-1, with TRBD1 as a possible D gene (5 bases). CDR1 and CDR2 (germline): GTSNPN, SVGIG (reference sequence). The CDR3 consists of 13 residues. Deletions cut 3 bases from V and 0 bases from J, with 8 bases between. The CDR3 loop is CAWRSGLNTEAFF. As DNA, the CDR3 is TGTGCCTGGAGATCGGGACTGAACACTGAAGCTTTCTTT.

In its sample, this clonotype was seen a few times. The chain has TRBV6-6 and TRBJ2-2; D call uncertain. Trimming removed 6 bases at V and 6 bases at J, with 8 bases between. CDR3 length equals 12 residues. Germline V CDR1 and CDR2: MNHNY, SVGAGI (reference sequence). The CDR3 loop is CASSHDAGELFF. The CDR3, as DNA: TGTGCCAGCAGCCACGACGCCGGGGAGCTGTTTTTT.

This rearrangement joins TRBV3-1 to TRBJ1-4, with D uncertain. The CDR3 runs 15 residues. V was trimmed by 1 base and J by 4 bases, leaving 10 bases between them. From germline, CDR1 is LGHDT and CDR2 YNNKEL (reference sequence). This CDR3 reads CASSQAFQFNEKLFF. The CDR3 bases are TGTGCCAGCAGCCAAGCTTTCCAGTTTAATGAAAAACTGTTTTTT.

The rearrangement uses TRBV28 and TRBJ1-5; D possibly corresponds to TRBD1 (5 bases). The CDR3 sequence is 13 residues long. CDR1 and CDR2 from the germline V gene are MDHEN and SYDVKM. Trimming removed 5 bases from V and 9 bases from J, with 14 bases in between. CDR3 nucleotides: TGTGCCAGCAGTCCAGGGAATCTTTGGCCCCAGCATTTT. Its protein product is CASSPGNLWPQHF.

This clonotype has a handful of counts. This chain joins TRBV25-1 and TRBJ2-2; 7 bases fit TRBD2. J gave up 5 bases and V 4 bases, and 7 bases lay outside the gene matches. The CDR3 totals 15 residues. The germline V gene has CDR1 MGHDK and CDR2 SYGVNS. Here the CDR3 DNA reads TGTGCCAGCAGTGGGGGGGGAGGACAAACCGGGGAGCTGTTTTTT. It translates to CASSGGGGQTGELFF.

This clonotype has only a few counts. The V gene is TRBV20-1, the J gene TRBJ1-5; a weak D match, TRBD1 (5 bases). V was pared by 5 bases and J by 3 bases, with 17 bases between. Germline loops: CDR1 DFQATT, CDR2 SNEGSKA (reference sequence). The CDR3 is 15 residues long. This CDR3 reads CSADTGTAPNQPQHF. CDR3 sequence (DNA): TGCAGTGCTGATACCGGGACCGCTCCCAATCAGCCCCAGCATTTT.

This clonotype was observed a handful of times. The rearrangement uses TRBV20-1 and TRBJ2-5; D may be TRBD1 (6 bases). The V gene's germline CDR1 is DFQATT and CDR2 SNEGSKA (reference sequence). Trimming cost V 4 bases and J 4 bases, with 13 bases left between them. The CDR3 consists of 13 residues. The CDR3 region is CSANILGGETQYF. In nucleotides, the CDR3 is TGCAGTGCTAACATCTTAGGGGGAGAGACCCAGTACTTC.

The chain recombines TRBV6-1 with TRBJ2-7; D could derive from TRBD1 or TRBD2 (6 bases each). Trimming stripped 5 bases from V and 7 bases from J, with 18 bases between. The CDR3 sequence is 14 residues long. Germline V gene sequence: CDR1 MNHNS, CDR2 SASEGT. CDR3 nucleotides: TGTGCCAGCAGTACCCGACTGGGGGGCCTGGAGCAGTACTTC. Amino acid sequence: CASSTRLGGLEQYF.

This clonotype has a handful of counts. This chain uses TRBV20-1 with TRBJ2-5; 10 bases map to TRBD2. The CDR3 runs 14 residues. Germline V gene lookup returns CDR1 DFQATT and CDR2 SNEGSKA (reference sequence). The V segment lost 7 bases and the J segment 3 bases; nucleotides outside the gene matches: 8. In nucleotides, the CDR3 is TGCAGTGTCGCTAGCGGGAGCCTGGAAGAGACCCAGTACTTC. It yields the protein CSVASGSLEETQYF.

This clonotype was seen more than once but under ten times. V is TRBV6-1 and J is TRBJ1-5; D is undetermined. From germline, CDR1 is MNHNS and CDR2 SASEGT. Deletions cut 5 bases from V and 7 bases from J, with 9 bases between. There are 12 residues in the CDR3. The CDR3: CASSSGMQPQHF. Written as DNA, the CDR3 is TGTGCCAGCAGTAGCGGCATGCAGCCCCAGCATTTT.

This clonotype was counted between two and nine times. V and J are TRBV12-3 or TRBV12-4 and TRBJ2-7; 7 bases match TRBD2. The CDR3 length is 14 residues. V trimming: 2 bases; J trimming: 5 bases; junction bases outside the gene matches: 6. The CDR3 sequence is CASSLRRESHEQYV. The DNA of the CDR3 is TGTGCCAGCAGTTTACGGCGGGAGTCCCACGAGCAGTACGTC.

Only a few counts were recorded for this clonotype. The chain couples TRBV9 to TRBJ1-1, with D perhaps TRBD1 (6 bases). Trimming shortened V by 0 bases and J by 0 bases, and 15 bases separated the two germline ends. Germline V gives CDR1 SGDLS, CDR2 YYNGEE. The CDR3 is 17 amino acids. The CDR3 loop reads CASSVESTGYVNTEAFF. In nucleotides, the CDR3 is TGTGCCAGCAGCGTAGAATCCACAGGGTATGTGAACACTGAAGCTTTCTTT.

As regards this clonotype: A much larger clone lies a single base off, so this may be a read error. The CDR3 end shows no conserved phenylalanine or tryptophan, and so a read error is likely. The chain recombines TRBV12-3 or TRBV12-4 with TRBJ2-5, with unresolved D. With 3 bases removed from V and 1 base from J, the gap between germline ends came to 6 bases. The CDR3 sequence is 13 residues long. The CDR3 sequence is CASSFRRQETQYS. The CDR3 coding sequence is TGTGCCAGCAGTTTCCGGCGCCAAGAGACCCAGTACTCC.